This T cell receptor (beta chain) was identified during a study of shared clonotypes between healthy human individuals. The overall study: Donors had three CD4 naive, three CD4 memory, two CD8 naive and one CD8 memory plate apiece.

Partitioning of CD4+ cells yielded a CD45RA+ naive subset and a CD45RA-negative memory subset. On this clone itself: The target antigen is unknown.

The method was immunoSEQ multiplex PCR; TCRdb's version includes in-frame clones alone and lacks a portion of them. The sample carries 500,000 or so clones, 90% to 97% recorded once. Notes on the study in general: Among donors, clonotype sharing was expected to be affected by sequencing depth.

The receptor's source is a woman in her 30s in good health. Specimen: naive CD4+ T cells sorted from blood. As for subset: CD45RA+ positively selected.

The CDR3: CASSLRTGRDEQFF. The CDR3 DNA sequence: TGTGCCAGCAGCCTTCGGACAGGGAGGGATGAGCAGTTCTTC. The chain is built from TRBV7-9 and TRBJ2-1, with D perhaps TRBD1 (8 bases). V was shortened by 5 bases and J by 8 bases, with 16 bases between the two germline ends. In germline, CDR1 is SEHNR, CDR2 FQNEAQ (reference sequence). The CDR3 is 14 amino acids.